This TCR beta chain originates from a study of shared clonotypes between healthy human individuals. Sequencing was performed with immunoSEQ multiplex PCR; in TCRdb, only in-frame clones are kept and a portion is missing. The table has about 1,900,000 clones, over 85% seen once. CD45RO-negative CD8 cells positively selected for CCR7 made up the naive population, which excluded terminally differentiated effector memory CD45RA+ cells. The CDR3 is 17 amino acids. The germline gives CDR1 SEHNR, CDR2 FQNEAQ (reference sequence). Trimming removed 5 bases from V and 6 bases from J; junction bases left unmatched: 15.

Sequenced sample: naive CD8+ T cells sorted from blood. The source is a man in his late teens or twenties in good health. This chain uses TRBV7-9 with TRBJ2-1, with 8 nucleotides matching TRBD1. CDR3 nucleotides: TGTGCCAGCAGCCCCCCCTCAGACAGGGGATCAGGCAATGAGCAGTTCTTC. This sequence encodes CASSPPSDRGSGNEQFF. The full variable domain, rest sourced from reference TRBV7-9 and TRBJ2-1, is DTGVSQNPRHKITKRGQNVTFRCDPISEHNRLYWYRQTLGQGPEFLTYFQNEAQLEKSRLLSDRFSAERPKGSFSTLEIQRTEQGDSAMYLCASSPPSDRGSGNEQFFGPGTRLTVL.